The text below deals with one TCR beta chain. The data are from a study of cytomegalovirus exposure and HLA in healthy donors. PCR primers comprised 60 Vbeta and 13 Jbeta primers. Profiled with immunoSEQ multiplex PCR; TCRdb holds only in-frame clones, not every one. The sample yields over 95,000 clones, about 80% seen once. V trimming: 4 bases; J trimming: 4 bases; junction bases outside the gene matches: 5. Germline values: CDR1 SGHDT, CDR2 YYEEEE. This CDR3 region has 14 residues. Sample: PBMCs. This clonotype was sampled from a woman in her 30s in good health and CMV-seropositive. The J gene is TRBJ1-2, the V gene TRBV5-6; 9 nucleotides line up with TRBD1. The CDR3 loop is CASSPPGQGYGYTF. CDR3 DNA sequence: TGTGCCAGCAGCCCCCCGGGACAGGGCTATGGCTACACCTTC.